The rows below give T cell receptor beta chains drawn from one sample of a study of cytomegalovirus exposure and HLA in healthy donors. Here immunoSEQ multiplex PCR was the method, and the copy in TCRdb shows in-frame clones only, minus some. The sample table sets out approximately 27,000 clones. Sequencing was performed on PBMCs. Source of these receptors: a man in his thirties or forties in good health and CMV-seronegative. Both conserved end residues are part of each CDR3. Fields, in order: D gene, clone size, V gene, CDR3 length, J gene, CDR3 DNA, CDR3 protein. A D gene is named only where the DNA matches it firmly. The size field is filled for only some rows; it gives once, few, many or a size class.

d_call: TRBD2; clone_size: NA; v_call: TRBV7-2; cdr3_length: 14; j_call: TRBJ2-5; cdr3_nt: TGTGCCAGCAGCTTGGGGACTAGACAAGAGACCCAGTACTTC; cdr3_aa: CASSLGTRQETQYF
d_call: TRBD2; clone_size: NA; v_call: TRBV19; cdr3_length: 14; j_call: TRBJ2-3; cdr3_nt: TGTGCCAGTAGTAGCGGGAGGGCCTCAGATACGCAGTATTTT; cdr3_aa: CASSSGRASDTQYF
d_call: TRBD2; clone_size: NA; v_call: TRBV9; cdr3_length: 15; j_call: TRBJ2-1; cdr3_nt: TGTGCCAGCAGCCCGAGCGGGGCGAGCTACAATGAGCAGTTCTTC; cdr3_aa: CASSPSGASYNEQFF
d_call: NA; clone_size: NA; v_call: TRBV18; cdr3_length: 14; j_call: TRBJ1-5; cdr3_nt: TGTGCCAGCTCACCATCCGGAGGCAATCAGCCCCAGCATTTT; cdr3_aa: CASSPSGGNQPQHF
d_call: NA; clone_size: NA; v_call: TRBV9; cdr3_length: 13; j_call: TRBJ2-1; cdr3_nt: TGTGCCAGCAGCGTAGATCCTCTAGGATTGCTGTTCTTC; cdr3_aa: CASSVDPLGLLFF
d_call: NA; clone_size: NA; v_call: TRBV27; cdr3_length: 14; j_call: TRBJ2-1; cdr3_nt: TGTGCCAGCAGTCCCTTTCGACAGGCCAATGAGCAGTTCTTC; cdr3_aa: CASSPFRQANEQFF
d_call: NA; clone_size: NA; v_call: TRBV7-2; cdr3_length: 16; j_call: TRBJ2-7; cdr3_nt: TGTGCCAGCAGCACCAGGCTCGGGACATCTTCCCACGAGCAGTACTTC; cdr3_aa: CASSTRLGTSSHEQYF
d_call: TRBD1; clone_size: NA; v_call: TRBV2; cdr3_length: 14; j_call: TRBJ1-2; cdr3_nt: TGTGCCAGCAGTGACGAGACAGGGGGTTACGGCTACACCTTC; cdr3_aa: CASSDETGGYGYTF
d_call: TRBD1; clone_size: NA; v_call: TRBV5-6; cdr3_length: 15; j_call: TRBJ1-2; cdr3_nt: TGTGCCAGCAGGCACCGGGACAGGTCCCTCTATGGCTACACCTTC; cdr3_aa: CASRHRDRSLYGYTF
d_call: NA; clone_size: NA; v_call: TRBV6-1; cdr3_length: 15; j_call: TRBJ2-2; cdr3_nt: TGTGCCAGCAGTCACCGGACAGCGAACACCGGGGAGCTGTTTTTT; cdr3_aa: CASSHRTANTGELFF
d_call: TRBD1; clone_size: NA; v_call: TRBV6-5; cdr3_length: 16; j_call: TRBJ1-5; cdr3_nt: TGTGCCAGCAGTTTTGCGACAGGGGCTTTTCGTCAGCCCCAGCATTTT; cdr3_aa: CASSFATGAFRQPQHF
d_call: TRBD1; clone_size: NA; v_call: TRBV4-3; cdr3_length: 16; j_call: TRBJ1-2; cdr3_nt: TGCGCCAGCAGCCAAGATCCCCGACAGGGGGCATATGGCTACACCTTC; cdr3_aa: CASSQDPRQGAYGYTF
d_call: TRBD1; clone_size: NA; v_call: TRBV2; cdr3_length: 14; j_call: TRBJ1-1; cdr3_nt: TGTGCCAGCAGTACCGGACAGGGGAACACTGAAGCTTTCTTT; cdr3_aa: CASSTGQGNTEAFF
d_call: NA; clone_size: NA; v_call: TRBV11-3; cdr3_length: 15; j_call: TRBJ2-1; cdr3_nt: TGTGCCAGCAGCCGAACAGGTAACTCCTACAATGAGCAGTTCTTC; cdr3_aa: CASSRTGNSYNEQFF
d_call: TRBD1; clone_size: NA; v_call: TRBV5-1; cdr3_length: 14; j_call: TRBJ1-1; cdr3_nt: TGCGCCAGCAGCTCGACAGGGGCCGACACTGAAGCTTTCTTT; cdr3_aa: CASSSTGADTEAFF
d_call: NA; clone_size: NA; v_call: TRBV19; cdr3_length: 13; j_call: TRBJ1-2; cdr3_nt: TGTGCCAGTAGGAAGAGGGACACTCTGGGCTACACCTTC; cdr3_aa: CASRKRDTLGYTF
d_call: TRBD1; clone_size: NA; v_call: TRBV11-2; cdr3_length: 15; j_call: TRBJ1-1; cdr3_nt: TGTGCCAGCAGCCCTGGGACAGGGATGAACACTGAAGCTTTCTTT; cdr3_aa: CASSPGTGMNTEAFF
d_call: TRBD1; clone_size: NA; v_call: TRBV4-2; cdr3_length: 15; j_call: TRBJ1-1; cdr3_nt: TGTGCCAGCAGCCAAAGACAGGGGGCGGTCACTGAAGCTTTCTTT; cdr3_aa: CASSQRQGAVTEAFF
d_call: NA; clone_size: NA; v_call: TRBV27; cdr3_length: 15; j_call: TRBJ2-7; cdr3_nt: TGTGCCAGCAGTTTATGGGGGGAAGCAGTGTACGAGCAGTACTTC; cdr3_aa: CASSLWGEAVYEQYF
d_call: NA; clone_size: NA; v_call: TRBV6-5; cdr3_length: 16; j_call: TRBJ2-7; cdr3_nt: TGTGCCAGCAGTTACTCATCCGGGACACACGCCTACGAGCAGTACTTC; cdr3_aa: CASSYSSGTHAYEQYF
d_call: TRBD1; clone_size: NA; v_call: TRBV6-5; cdr3_length: 13; j_call: TRBJ1-2; cdr3_nt: TGTGCCTCCGCAACAGGGGCCAAAGCTGGCTACACCTTC; cdr3_aa: CASATGAKAGYTF
d_call: TRBD1; clone_size: NA; v_call: TRBV28; cdr3_length: 18; j_call: TRBJ2-2; cdr3_nt: TGTGCCAGCCCCCCGGGACAGGGGGCGTTCGCGAACACCGGGGAGCTGTTTTTT; cdr3_aa: CASPPGQGAFANTGELFF
d_call: TRBD1; clone_size: NA; v_call: TRBV30; cdr3_length: 16; j_call: TRBJ1-1; cdr3_nt: TGTGCCTGGAGTGTTCTACCGGGACAGGGCGCCACTGAAGCTTTCTTT; cdr3_aa: CAWSVLPGQGATEAFF
d_call: TRBD2; clone_size: NA; v_call: TRBV11-2; cdr3_length: 14; j_call: TRBJ2-7; cdr3_nt: TGTGCCAGCAGGGGACTAGCGGGGACCTACGAGCAGTACTTC; cdr3_aa: CASRGLAGTYEQYF
d_call: NA; clone_size: NA; v_call: TRBV7-9; cdr3_length: 13; j_call: TRBJ1-1; cdr3_nt: TGTGCCAGCAGCCTTTTAGGGGACACTGAAGCTTTCTTT; cdr3_aa: CASSLLGDTEAFF
d_call: NA; clone_size: NA; v_call: TRBV10-2; cdr3_length: 14; j_call: TRBJ1-3; cdr3_nt: TGCGCCAGCAGTGTCAGGGGCAATGGAAACACCATATATTTT; cdr3_aa: CASSVRGNGNTIYF
d_call: NA; clone_size: NA; v_call: TRBV28; cdr3_length: 18; j_call: TRBJ2-6; cdr3_nt: NA; cdr3_aa: CASSSSTGWGPGANVLTF
d_call: NA; clone_size: NA; v_call: TRBV13; cdr3_length: 15; j_call: TRBJ1-2; cdr3_nt: TGTGCCAGCAGACACCGAACGGCGAGGGTCTCTGGCTACACCTTC; cdr3_aa: CASRHRTARVSGYTF
d_call: NA; clone_size: NA; v_call: TRBV7-8; cdr3_length: 17; j_call: TRBJ1-6; cdr3_nt: TGTGCCAGCAGCTTTGAGGACAGAAAATTCTATAATTCACCCCTCCACTTT; cdr3_aa: CASSFEDRKFYNSPLHF
d_call: TRBD1; clone_size: NA; v_call: TRBV6-6; cdr3_length: 14; j_call: TRBJ2-5; cdr3_nt: TGTGCCAGCACGCCTCAAACAGGGGGCTCGGAGCAGTACTTC; cdr3_aa: CASTPQTGGSEQYF
d_call: NA; clone_size: NA; v_call: TRBV5-1; cdr3_length: 17; j_call: TRBJ2-4; cdr3_nt: TGCGCCAGCAGCTTGGATGGGTCTCAGGGGTTCAAAAACATTCAGTACTTC; cdr3_aa: CASSLDGSQGFKNIQYF
d_call: TRBD2; clone_size: NA; v_call: TRBV2; cdr3_length: 15; j_call: TRBJ2-3; cdr3_nt: TGTGCCACCGGACTAGCGGGAGGGCCCTCAGATACGCAGTATTTT; cdr3_aa: CATGLAGGPSDTQYF
d_call: NA; clone_size: NA; v_call: TRBV2; cdr3_length: 13; j_call: TRBJ1-3; cdr3_nt: TGTGCCAGCCGCTCGGAGGCTGGAAACACCATATATTTT; cdr3_aa: CASRSEAGNTIYF
d_call: NA; clone_size: NA; v_call: TRBV5-6; cdr3_length: 14; j_call: TRBJ1-1; cdr3_nt: TGTGCCAGCAGCTTGAGTTCAGGGAACACTGAAGCTTTCTTT; cdr3_aa: CASSLSSGNTEAFF
d_call: NA; clone_size: NA; v_call: TRBV5-1; cdr3_length: 16; j_call: TRBJ2-1; cdr3_nt: TGCGCCAGCAGCTTGGGGTCGGCTAGCTCCTACAATGAGCAGTTCTTC; cdr3_aa: CASSLGSASSYNEQFF
d_call: TRBD2; clone_size: NA; v_call: TRBV2; cdr3_length: 18; j_call: TRBJ2-3; cdr3_nt: TGTGCCAGCAGGCTGGGACTAGCGTGGGAAACCAACACAGATACGCAGTATTTT; cdr3_aa: CASRLGLAWETNTDTQYF
d_call: TRBD1; clone_size: NA; v_call: TRBV6-1; cdr3_length: 18; j_call: TRBJ2-1; cdr3_nt: TGTGCCAGCAGTGAAGAAGACCTGACAGGGTTTCCCTACAATGAGCAGTTCTTC; cdr3_aa: CASSEEDLTGFPYNEQFF
d_call: NA; clone_size: NA; v_call: TRBV14; cdr3_length: 15; j_call: TRBJ2-7; cdr3_nt: TGTGCCAGCAGCCAAGTTGGCGGTCAATCCTACGAGCAGTACTTC; cdr3_aa: CASSQVGGQSYEQYF
d_call: NA; clone_size: NA; v_call: TRBV11-2; cdr3_length: 13; j_call: TRBJ1-5; cdr3_nt: TGTGCCAGCAGCTTAGGCGGGGGACAGCCCCAGCATTTT; cdr3_aa: CASSLGGGQPQHF
d_call: NA; clone_size: NA; v_call: TRBV4-3; cdr3_length: 16; j_call: TRBJ2-3; cdr3_nt: TGCGCCAGCAGCCAAGATTCGAGGGGGGGGTTCGCCACGCAGTATTTT; cdr3_aa: CASSQDSRGGFATQYF
d_call: NA; clone_size: NA; v_call: TRBV18; cdr3_length: 13; j_call: TRBJ1-2; cdr3_nt: TGTGCCAGCTCACCACCGGGCAGGGGTGGCTACACCTTC; cdr3_aa: CASSPPGRGGYTF
d_call: NA; clone_size: NA; v_call: TRBV4-1; cdr3_length: 15; j_call: TRBJ2-5; cdr3_nt: TGCGCCAGCAGCCAAGGGGGCCGCCTAGGGGAGACCCAGTACTTC; cdr3_aa: CASSQGGRLGETQYF
d_call: TRBD1; clone_size: NA; v_call: TRBV29-1; cdr3_length: 16; j_call: TRBJ2-2; cdr3_nt: TGCAGCGTCGCCGGTGGACAGGGGATAGACACCGGGGAGCTGTTTTTT; cdr3_aa: CSVAGGQGIDTGELFF
d_call: NA; clone_size: NA; v_call: TRBV6-5; cdr3_length: 14; j_call: TRBJ1-1; cdr3_nt: TGTGCCAGCAGTTACAGTACAGCCGCGTCTGGAGCTTTCTTT; cdr3_aa: CASSYSTAASGAFF
d_call: TRBD1; clone_size: medium-sized; v_call: TRBV27; cdr3_length: 14; j_call: TRBJ2-7; cdr3_nt: TGTGCCAGCAGTTTATCGCAGGGGGTGCGAGAGCAGTACTTC; cdr3_aa: CASSLSQGVREQYF
d_call: TRBD2; clone_size: NA; v_call: TRBV4-3; cdr3_length: 14; j_call: TRBJ2-3; cdr3_nt: TGCGCCAGCAGCCAATTACTAGCGGGGGATACGCAGTATTTT; cdr3_aa: CASSQLLAGDTQYF
d_call: NA; clone_size: NA; v_call: TRBV28; cdr3_length: 14; j_call: TRBJ2-5; cdr3_nt: TGTGCCAGCAGTTTAAGAGTTTTGGGCGAGACCCAGTACTTC; cdr3_aa: CASSLRVLGETQYF
d_call: NA; clone_size: medium-sized; v_call: TRBV10-3; cdr3_length: 15; j_call: TRBJ1-1; cdr3_nt: TGTGCCATCAGTGGCGGTGTAGAGATCGGTACTGAAGCTTTCTTT; cdr3_aa: CAISGGVEIGTEAFF